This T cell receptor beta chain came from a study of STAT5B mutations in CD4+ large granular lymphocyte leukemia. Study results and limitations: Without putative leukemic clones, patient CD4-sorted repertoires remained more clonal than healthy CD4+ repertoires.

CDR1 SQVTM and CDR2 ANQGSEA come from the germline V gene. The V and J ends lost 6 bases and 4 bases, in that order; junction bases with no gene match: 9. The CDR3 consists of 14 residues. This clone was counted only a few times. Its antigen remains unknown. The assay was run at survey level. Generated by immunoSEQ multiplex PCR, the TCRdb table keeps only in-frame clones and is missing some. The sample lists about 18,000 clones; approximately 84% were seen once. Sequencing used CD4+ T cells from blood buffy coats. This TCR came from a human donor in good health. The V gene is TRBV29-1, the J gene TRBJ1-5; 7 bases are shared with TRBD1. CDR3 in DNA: TGCAGCGTCCGGCCCTCAGGGGGGAATCAGCCCCAGCATTTT. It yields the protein CSVRPSGGNQPQHF. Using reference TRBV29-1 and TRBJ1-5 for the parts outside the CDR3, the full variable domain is SAVISQKPSRDICQRGTSLTIQCQVDSQVTMMFWYRQQPGQSLTLIATANQGSEATYESGFVIDKFPISRPNLTFSTLTVSNMSPEDSSIYLCSVRPSGGNQPQHFGDGTRLSIL.